This T cell receptor beta chain was captured in a study of cytomegalovirus exposure and HLA in healthy donors. Study-level background: Most donors, 81% of a few hundred genotyped, fell in the Caucasian-associated ancestry cluster. Study results and limitations: Most sequenced TCRs were rare (though some public TCRs occurred in many donors).

Vbeta (60) and Jbeta (13) primers were used in the PCR. This table comes from immunoSEQ multiplex PCR, and its TCRdb copy is limited to in-frame clones, with some not included. The table includes more than 65,000 clones, more than 75% detected once. To note about this clone: The target antigen is unknown.

The length of the CDR3 is 14 residues. Germline V gene sequence: CDR1 LNHNV, CDR2 YYDKDF (reference sequence). The V gene end was trimmed by 3 bases and the J gene end by 5 bases; junction bases not matched to a gene: 7. The chain has TRBV15 and TRBJ2-7, with TRBD1 identical over 7 bases. This receptor was taken from a man younger than 35 in good health and CMV-seronegative. The sequencing input was PBMCs. CDR3 sequence reads: CATSRSRQGHEQYF. DNA of the CDR3: TGTGCCACCAGCAGGAGTAGACAGGGCCACGAGCAGTACTTC. Complete variable domain (other parts from reference TRBV15 and TRBJ2-7): DAMVIQNPRYQVTQFGKPVTLSCSQTLNHNVMYWYQQKSSQAPKLLFHYYDKDFNNEADTPDNFQSRRPNTSFCFLDIRSPGLGDTAMYLCATSRSRQGHEQYFGPGTRLTVT.